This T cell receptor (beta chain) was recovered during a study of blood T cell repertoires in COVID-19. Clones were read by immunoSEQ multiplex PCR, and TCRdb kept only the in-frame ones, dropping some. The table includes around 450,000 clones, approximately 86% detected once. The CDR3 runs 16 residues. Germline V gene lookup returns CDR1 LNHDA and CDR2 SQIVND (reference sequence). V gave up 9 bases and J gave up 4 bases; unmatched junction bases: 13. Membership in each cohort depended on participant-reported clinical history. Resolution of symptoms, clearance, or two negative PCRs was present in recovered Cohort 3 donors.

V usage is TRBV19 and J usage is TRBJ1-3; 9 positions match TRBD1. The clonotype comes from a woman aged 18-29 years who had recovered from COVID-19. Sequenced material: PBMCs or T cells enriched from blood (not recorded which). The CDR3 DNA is TGTGCCAGCAAGACGCTTTGGGACAGGGCCGGAAACACCATATATTTT. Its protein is CASKTLWDRAGNTIYF.